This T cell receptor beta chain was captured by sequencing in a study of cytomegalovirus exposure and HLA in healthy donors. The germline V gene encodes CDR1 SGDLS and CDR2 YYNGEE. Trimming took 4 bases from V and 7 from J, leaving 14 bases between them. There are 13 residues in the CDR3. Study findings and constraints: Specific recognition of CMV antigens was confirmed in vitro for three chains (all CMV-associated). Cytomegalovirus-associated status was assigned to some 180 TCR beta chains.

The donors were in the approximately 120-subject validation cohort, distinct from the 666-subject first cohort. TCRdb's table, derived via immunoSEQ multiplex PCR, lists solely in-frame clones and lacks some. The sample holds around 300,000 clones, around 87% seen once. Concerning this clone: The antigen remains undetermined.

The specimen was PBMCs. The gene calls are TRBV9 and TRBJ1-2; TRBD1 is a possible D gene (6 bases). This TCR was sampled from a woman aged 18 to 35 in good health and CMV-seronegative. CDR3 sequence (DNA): TGTGCCAGCAGCATAACAGGGTTGGGTGGCTACACCTTC. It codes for CASSITGLGGYTF. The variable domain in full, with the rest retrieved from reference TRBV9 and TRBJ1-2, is DSGVTQTPKHLITATGQRVTLRCSPRSGDLSVYWYQQSLDQGLQFLIQYYNGEERAKGNILERFSAQQFPDLHSELNLSSLELGDSALYFCASSITGLGGYTFGSGTRLTVV.